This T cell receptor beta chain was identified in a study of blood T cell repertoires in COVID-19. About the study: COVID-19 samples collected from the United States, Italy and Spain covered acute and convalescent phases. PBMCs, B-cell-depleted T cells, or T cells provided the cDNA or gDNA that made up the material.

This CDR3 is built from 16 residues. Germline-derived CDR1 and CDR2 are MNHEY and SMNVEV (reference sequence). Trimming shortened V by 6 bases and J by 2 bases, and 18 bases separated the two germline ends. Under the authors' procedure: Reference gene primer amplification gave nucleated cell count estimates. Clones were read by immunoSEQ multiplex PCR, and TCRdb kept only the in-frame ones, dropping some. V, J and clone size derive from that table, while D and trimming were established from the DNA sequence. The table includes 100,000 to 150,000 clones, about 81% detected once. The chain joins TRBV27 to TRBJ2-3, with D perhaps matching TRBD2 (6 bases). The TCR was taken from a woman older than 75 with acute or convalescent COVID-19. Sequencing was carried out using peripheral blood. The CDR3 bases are TGTGCCAGCAGCAAGGGACTCCTACAAACCACAGATACGCAGTATTTT. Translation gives CASSKGLLQTTDTQYF.